This T cell receptor beta chain appears in the sequencing data of a study of OX40 agonist ivuxolimab in advanced cancers. Findings and limits, study-wide: CD8+ T cells were the subset that, on average, had more expanded clones than CD4+. At 0.1 to 3.0 mg/kg and by week 6, CD4+ and CD8+ T cells in the blood had expanded clonally. Some of the nonresponding patients also showed low levels of normalized T-cell clonal expansion.

Exclusion of a patient followed from autoimmune disease history or systemic immunosuppression. Here immunoSEQ multiplex PCR was the method, and the copy in TCRdb shows in-frame clones only, minus some. The sample yields 71,000 or so clones, approximately 93% seen once. The CDR3 is 13 residues long. Trimming removed 6 bases from V and 1 base from J, with 9 bases in between. Per germline, CDR1 MDHEN and CDR2 SYDVKM. Concerning this clone itself: The antigen is unknown.

This chain uses TRBV28 with TRBJ1-2, with D uncertain. The receptor's source is an adult with an advanced solid tumor such as melanoma, head and neck, liver or kidney cancer. The sample in question was CD4+ or CD8+ T cells sorted from blood, obtained in a trial of the OX40 agonist ivuxolimab. The CDR3 region is CASSPHGNYGYTF. The CDR3 DNA reads TGTGCCAGCAGCCCCCACGGTAACTATGGCTACACCTTC.